Below are 17 T cell receptor beta chains sequenced from a single sample in a study of T-cell memory formation after mild COVID-19. TCRdb processed the 5' RACE reads anew with MiXCR; each CDR3 protein has one entry. The sample lists approximately 65,000 distinct CDR3 sequences; less than 9.5% were seen once. The sequencing sample was made of PBMCs or a T cell subset sorted from them (not recorded which). The receptors were gathered from a man aged 18 to 30 who had mild COVID-19 (a few samples of this study predate the infection). Cell type and time point are not known.

Many counts were recorded for this clonotype. V usage is TRBV20-1 and J usage is TRBJ1-2, with D maybe TRBD1 (6 bases). The germline CDR1 and CDR2 sequences are DFQATT and SNEGSKA (reference sequence). The CDR3 totals 14 residues. V lost 0 bases and J 8 bases, leaving 16 bases between the germline ends. CDR3: CSARDLGASSGYTF. CDR3 nucleotide sequence: TGCAGTGCTAGAGATCTGGGGGCGTCTTCCGGCTACACCTTC.

This chain connects TRBV2 to TRBJ2-7, with 7 positions matching TRBD1. The germline CDR1 and CDR2 sequences are SNHLY and FYNNEI. V shed 6 bases, J shed 3 bases, and the junction held 5 bases outside the gene matches. This CDR3 region has 13 residues. CDR3 bases: TGTGCCAGCAGGAGGGACAGTAACTACGAGCAGTACGTC. This translates into CASRRDSNYEQYV.

This clonotype was seen only a few times. The chain uses TRBV6-1 and TRBJ1-3; 8 positions agree with TRBD1. V lost 5 bases, J lost 0 bases, and 9 bases stayed unmatched. The CDR3 spans 17 residues. Germline CDR1 MNHNS, CDR2 SASEGT. The CDR3 sequence is CASSRTGQAFSGNTIYF. CDR3 nucleotides: TGTGCCAGCAGTAGAACGGGACAGGCGTTCTCTGGAAACACCATATATTTT.

This chain links TRBV7-3 with TRBJ2-1; no clear D. Trimming removed 5 bases at V and 0 bases at J, with 8 bases between. The germline CDR1 and CDR2 sequences are SGHTA and FQGTGA. The length of the CDR3 is 14 residues. CDR3 region: CASSRTPSYNEQFF. The CDR3 DNA reads TGTGCCAGCAGCCGAACTCCCTCCTACAATGAGCAGTTCTTC. Full variable domain (remainder filled in from reference TRBV7-3 and TRBJ2-1): GAGVSQTPSNKVTEKGKYVELRCDPISGHTALYWYRQSLGQGPEFLIYFQGTGAADDSGLPNDRFFAVRPEGSVSTLKIQRTERGDSAVYLCASSRTPSYNEQFFGPGTRLTVL.

This clonotype has ten or more counts. The rearrangement links TRBV5-1 to TRBJ2-3; no clear D gene. CDR1 and CDR2 (germline): SGHRS, YFSETQ. The CDR3 has 14 amino acids. V lost 2 bases to trimming and J lost 2 bases, with 9 bases between them. CDR3 sequence reads: CASSFSQDTDTQYF. CDR3 DNA: TGCGCCAGCAGCTTCTCCCAAGACACAGATACGCAGTATTTT.

In this sample, this clonotype turned up a few times. The chain couples TRBV2 to TRBJ2-4, with 7 bases fitting TRBD1. This CDR3 is 13 amino acids long. J was trimmed by 8 bases and V by 8 bases; bases with no gene match: 9. Germline V gene sequence: CDR1 SNHLY, CDR2 FYNNEI. In DNA form, the CDR3 reads TGTGCCAGCGGTGGACAGGAGAATTACATTCAGTACTTC. This codes for CASGGQENYIQYF.

This clonotype was picked up many times. The genes are TRBV7-2 and TRBJ1-3; possible D gene TRBD1, 5 bases. CDR1 is SGHTA, CDR2 FQGNSA, per germline. V was trimmed by 1 base and J by 4 bases, leaving 11 bases between them. CDR3 length equals 15 residues. CDR3 protein: CASSLGSGNGNTIYF. In DNA, the CDR3 is TGTGCCAGCAGCTTAGGATCAGGGAACGGAAACACCATATATTTT.

This clonotype occurred a few times. CDR3 sequence (DNA): TGTGCCAGCTCCGGGACAGGGGATAGCAATCAGCCCCAGCATTTT. It encodes CASSGTGDSNQPQHF. The chain carries TRBV18 and TRBJ1-5, with 10 nucleotides matching TRBD1. CDR3 length: 15 amino acids. The V and J ends lost 6 bases and 0 bases, in that order; junction bases with no gene match: 2. Per germline, CDR1 KGHSH and CDR2 LQKENI.

V gene TRBV4-2 combines with J gene TRBJ1-2; D is perhaps TRBD1 (6 bases). The CDR3 contains 14 residues. V lost 0 bases to trimming and J lost 8 bases, with 13 bases between them. Germline V gene lookup returns CDR1 LGHNA and CDR2 YNFKEQ. CDR3 in amino acids: CASSQEAQGEGYTF. The CDR3 DNA is TGTGCCAGCAGCCAAGAGGCACAGGGTGAGGGCTACACCTTC.

This clonotype was detected only a few times. J is TRBJ1-2 and V is TRBV29-1; weak D call: TRBD1 (5 bases). Looked up from germline, CDR1 is SQVTM and CDR2 is ANQGSEA. The CDR3 loop spans 13 amino acids. The V and J ends lost 0 bases and 8 bases respectively, with 13 bases between them. This CDR3 is CSVEDRQGWGYTF. The DNA of the CDR3 is TGCAGCGTTGAAGATCGCCAGGGCTGGGGCTACACCTTC. The variable domain in full, completed from reference TRBV29-1 and TRBJ1-2, reads SAVISQKPSRDICQRGTSLTIQCQVDSQVTMMFWYRQQPGQSLTLIATANQGSEATYESGFVIDKFPISRPNLTFSTLTVSNMSPEDSSIYLCSVEDRQGWGYTFGSGTRLTVV.

This clonotype has at least ten counts. V gene TRBV5-4 combines with J gene TRBJ2-1; tentatively, D is TRBD1 (5 bases). Germline CDR1 SGHNT, CDR2 YYREEE (reference sequence). CDR3 length: 16 amino acids. The V gene lost 4 bases and the J gene lost 0 bases, with 14 bases spanning the gap. Written as DNA, the CDR3 is TGTGCCAGCAGCCCGAGACAGCACCACTCCTACAATGAGCAGTTCTTC. Translation gives CASSPRQHHSYNEQFF.

This clonotype has more than one count but fewer than ten. The chain employs TRBV5-1 and TRBJ2-5; D possibly uses TRBD1 or TRBD2 (5 bases each). Trimming removed 2 bases at V and 4 bases at J, with 9 bases between. This CDR3 has 13 amino acids. Germline CDR1 is SGHRS and CDR2 is YFSETQ. The CDR3 nucleotides are TGCGCCAGCAGCTTCGGGACCAGAGAGACCCAGTACTTC. This codes for CASSFGTRETQYF.

This clonotype came up a few times. The chain combines TRBV4-2 with TRBJ2-2; the D gene could be TRBD1 or TRBD2 (5 bases each). This CDR3 has 15 residues. In germline, CDR1 is LGHNA, CDR2 YNFKEQ. Trimming took off 1 base at V and 5 bases at J, with 11 bases between the two ends. The CDR3 loop is CASSQGSGPTGELFF. The CDR3, as DNA: TGTGCCAGCAGCCAAGGGTCGGGACCAACCGGGGAGCTGTTTTTT.

This clonotype appeared a few times. This chain links TRBV19 with TRBJ2-3; tentative D call: TRBD2 (6 bases). Per germline, CDR1 LNHDA and CDR2 SQIVND (reference sequence). The CDR3 length is 14 residues. Deletions cut 6 bases from V and 3 bases from J, with 13 bases between. The CDR3 loop is CASRAASATDTQYF. In DNA, the CDR3 is TGTGCCAGTAGGGCGGCTAGCGCAACAGATACGCAGTATTTT.

In this sample, this clonotype turned up a few times. The V call is TRBV5-1, the J call TRBJ2-3, with 7 bases lining up with TRBD2. V was clipped by 0 bases and J by 1 base; unmatched bases: 2. Per the germline V gene, CDR1 is SGHRS and CDR2 is YFSETQ. This CDR3 has 15 residues. The CDR3 coding sequence is TGCGCCAGCAGCTTGGAAGCGGGGCGCACAGATACGCAGTATTTT. Translation gives CASSLEAGRTDTQYF.

The CDR3 loop is CASSLSGAGGRDEQFF. In nucleotides, the CDR3 is TGTGCCAGCAGTTTAAGCGGGGCAGGGGGACGGGATGAGCAGTTCTTC. This chain links TRBV28 with TRBJ2-1; D is tentatively TRBD1 or TRBD2 (7 bases each). The CDR3 extends over 16 amino acids. The V gene lost 2 bases and the J gene lost 8 bases, with 19 bases spanning the gap. Germline V gives CDR1 MDHEN, CDR2 SYDVKM.

The sample holds many counts of this clonotype. This chain uses TRBV5-1 with TRBJ1-1; maybe TRBD1 (6 bases). The V and J ends lost 4 bases and 11 bases respectively, with 18 bases between them. The CDR3 is 13 residues long. Germline-derived CDR1 and CDR2 are SGHRS and YFSETQ. CDR3 coding DNA: TGCGCCAGCAGCCTAGAGACAGGTCCGCGGGCTTTCTTT. This codes for CASSLETGPRAFF.